These T cell receptor beta chains were read from a single sample in a study of OX40 agonist ivuxolimab in advanced cancers. Sequencing was performed with immunoSEQ multiplex PCR; in TCRdb, only in-frame clones are kept and a portion is missing. The top ten clones hold approximately 23% of a sample with about 40,000 clones, approximately 89% of them seen once. Specimen: CD4+ or CD8+ T cells sorted from blood, collected in a trial of the OX40 agonist ivuxolimab. These receptors all stem from an adult with an advanced solid tumor such as melanoma, head and neck, liver or kidney cancer. Each CDR3 is given with its conserved first and last residue. Each record gives: CDR3 DNA, CDR3 protein, D gene, J gene, clone size, V gene. The D gene is left open where the match is weak. Clone size, where shown, is once, few, many, or a class for clones that have expanded.

cdr3_nt: TGTGCCAGCAGCTCAGGTTCATTACGTTACAATGAGCAGTTCTTC
cdr3_aa: CASSSGSLRYNEQFF
d_call: .
j_call: TRBJ2-1
clone_size: .
v_call: TRBV7-3

cdr3_nt: TGTGCCAGCAGCGCCGGGACGGGAAGCACAGATACGCAGTATTTT
cdr3_aa: CASSAGTGSTDTQYF
d_call: .
j_call: TRBJ2-3
clone_size: .
v_call: TRBV9

cdr3_nt: TGTGCCAGCAGGGGCTCAAGCTCCTACGAGCAGTACTTC
cdr3_aa: CASRGSSSYEQYF
d_call: .
j_call: TRBJ2-7
clone_size: once
v_call: TRBV7-9

cdr3_nt: TGTGCCAGCAGCCCCTCGACGGGTCCTGGCTACACCTTC
cdr3_aa: CASSPSTGPGYTF
d_call: .
j_call: TRBJ1-2
clone_size: few
v_call: TRBV11-2

cdr3_nt: TGTGCCAGCAGCCAATCCGGAGGGAGGATGTACAATGAGCAGTTCTTC
cdr3_aa: CASSQSGGRMYNEQFF
d_call: .
j_call: TRBJ2-1
clone_size: .
v_call: TRBV4-2

cdr3_nt: TGTGCCAGCTCACCCGGGGCCTACACCGGGGAGCTGTTTTTT
cdr3_aa: CASSPGAYTGELFF
d_call: .
j_call: TRBJ2-2
clone_size: .
v_call: TRBV18

cdr3_nt: TGTGCCAGCAGTTACGGGGTAGGGGACTATGGCTACACCTTC
cdr3_aa: CASSYGVGDYGYTF
d_call: .
j_call: TRBJ1-2
clone_size: .
v_call: TRBV6-5

cdr3_nt: TGCGCCAGCAGCCACCGGGACAGGGTCCAAGAGACCCAGTACTTC
cdr3_aa: CASSHRDRVQETQYF
d_call: TRBD1
j_call: TRBJ2-5
clone_size: .
v_call: TRBV4-1

cdr3_nt: TGCGCCAGCAGCTACGGGGTGGCCTACGAGCAGTACTTC
cdr3_aa: CASSYGVAYEQYF
d_call: .
j_call: TRBJ2-7
clone_size: once
v_call: TRBV5-1

cdr3_nt: TGTGCCACTACAAGCACAGATACGCAGTATTTT
cdr3_aa: CATTSTDTQYF
d_call: .
j_call: TRBJ2-3
clone_size: .
v_call: TRBV19

cdr3_nt: TGTGCCAGCAGTCCCCTTAACCGCCACCGGGGCGGCACAGATACGCAGTATTTT
cdr3_aa: CASSPLNRHRGGTDTQYF
d_call: .
j_call: TRBJ2-3
clone_size: .
v_call: TRBV27

cdr3_nt: TGTGCCAGCAGTTTAGAGTACACTGAAGCTTTCTTT
cdr3_aa: CASSLEYTEAFF
d_call: .
j_call: TRBJ1-1
clone_size: few
v_call: TRBV28

cdr3_nt: TGTGCCAGCAGTTACTCGGGGAACTATGGCTACACCTTC
cdr3_aa: CASSYSGNYGYTF
d_call: .
j_call: TRBJ1-2
clone_size: .
v_call: TRBV6-5

cdr3_nt: TGTGCCAGCAGTTACGGACTAGCGGGGGGCGGGGAGACCCAGTACTTC
cdr3_aa: CASSYGLAGGGETQYF
d_call: TRBD2
j_call: TRBJ2-5
clone_size: once
v_call: TRBV6-5

cdr3_nt: TGTGCCAGCAGCGTAGCTTATACGGATACGCAGTATTTT
cdr3_aa: CASSVAYTDTQYF
d_call: .
j_call: TRBJ2-3
clone_size: .
v_call: TRBV9

cdr3_nt: TGTGCCAGCAGTTTTTCTATACAGGGGGCGGCTGGCTACACCTTC
cdr3_aa: CASSFSIQGAAGYTF
d_call: TRBD1
j_call: TRBJ1-2
clone_size: once
v_call: TRBV27

cdr3_nt: TGTGCCAGCAGCTCAATACAGGGGTTGGAGGATGGCTACACCTTC
cdr3_aa: CASSSIQGLEDGYTF
d_call: TRBD1
j_call: TRBJ1-2
clone_size: few
v_call: TRBV9

cdr3_nt: TGTGCCAGCTTACGACAGAGTAATGAAAAACTGTTTTTT
cdr3_aa: CASLRQSNEKLFF
d_call: .
j_call: TRBJ1-4
clone_size: .
v_call: TRBV6-4

cdr3_nt: TGTGCCAGCAGCGGGGCAAGCAATCAGCCCCAGCATTTT
cdr3_aa: CASSGASNQPQHF
d_call: .
j_call: TRBJ1-5
clone_size: few
v_call: TRBV7-9

cdr3_nt: TGCGCCAGCAGCATCGGACTAGCGGGAGGGCTGGAGACCCAGTACTTC
cdr3_aa: CASSIGLAGGLETQYF
d_call: TRBD2
j_call: TRBJ2-5
clone_size: few
v_call: TRBV5-1